This TCR beta chain was obtained from a study of vaccination and CD4 T cells after COVID-19. Regarding treatment: approximately 10-day PBMC culture with coronavirus spike peptide pools or control peptides (ViraFEST assay). IL-2 at about 10 IU/ml and peptide pools at roughly 9.1 ug/ml were added to PBMCs cultured at two million per well. The V gene's germline CDR1 is MNHEY and CDR2 SVGEGT. After removal of 3 bases from V and 1 base from J, the junction contained 3 bases not matched to a gene. CDR3 size: 15 residues. Study conclusions and caveats: Only after vaccination were a median roughly 86% of convalescents' reactive clones seen.

Once obtained from cultured CD4+ T cells, the DNA was sequenced using the Oncomine TCR Beta short-read assay. TCRdb redid the calling of the PCR reads with MiXCR, one entry per CDR3 protein. The data show 15,000 to 20,000 distinct CDR3 sequences, roughly 49% seen once. Note on this clonotype: Its target is unknown.

The V gene is TRBV6-2 or TRBV6-3, the J gene TRBJ1-1; 9 bases fit TRBD1. Here the sequenced sample was CD4+ T cells from blood, cultured in vitro, taken before SARS-CoV-2 vaccination. The sequence derives from a human donor who had recovered from COVID-19. DNA for the CDR3: TGTGCCAGCAGTTATGGGGGACAGGGGAACACTGAAGCTTTCTTT. Amino acids: CASSYGGQGNTEAFF.